A selection of T cell receptor beta chains follows, all from one sample in a study of blood T cell repertoires in COVID-19. Sequencing was performed with immunoSEQ multiplex PCR; in TCRdb, only in-frame clones are kept and a portion is missing. The data contain over 30,000 clones, around 80% of them singletons. The sample taken for sequencing was peripheral blood. The receptors shown here come from a man of 80 years or more with active or convalescent COVID-19. CDR3s include the opening cysteine and the closing phenylalanine or tryptophan. The D gene is left open where the match is weak. Only part of the rows carry a size: once, few, many, or a class if the clone is expanded.

cdr3_nt | cdr3_aa | d_call | v_call | clone_size | j_call
TGTGCCAGCAGCCCCCTGGACAGGGCGAACACCGGGGAGCTGTTTTTT | CASSPLDRANTGELFF | TRBD1 | TRBV14 | NA | TRBJ2-2
TGTGCCAGCAGCTTAGATACCGGGACTAGCGTAGTGAATGAGCAGTTCTTC | CASSLDTGTSVVNEQFF | TRBD2 | TRBV7-6 | NA | TRBJ2-1
TGTGCCTGGAGTCCGACAGGGGTCGACGGCTACACCTTC | CAWSPTGVDGYTF | TRBD1 | TRBV30 | NA | TRBJ1-2
TGTGCCAGCAAGGGGACAGGGGCGAATTACGAGCAGTACTTC | CASKGTGANYEQYF | TRBD1 | TRBV27 | NA | TRBJ2-7
TGTGCCAGCAGCCAACTAGGGACAGCCGATGGCTACACCTTC | CASSQLGTADGYTF | TRBD1 | TRBV13 | NA | TRBJ1-2
TGCGCCAGCAGCGAATTCACAGGGTTGGGGTCGACTGAAGCTTTCTTT | CASSEFTGLGSTEAFF | NA | TRBV5-1 | once | TRBJ1-1
TGTGCCAGCAGGGGAGAGAGCTGGCAAGAGACCCAGTACTTC | CASRGESWQETQYF | NA | TRBV7-2 | NA | TRBJ2-5
TGTGCCAGCTCACCCCCCCAGTCTGGGGCCAACGTCCTGACTTTC | CASSPPQSGANVLTF | NA | TRBV18 | NA | TRBJ2-6
TGTGCCAGCAGCCCCATGGGCAACTACGAGCAGTACTTC | CASSPMGNYEQYF | NA | TRBV6-5 | NA | TRBJ2-7
TGTGCCAGCAGCCTAGGGACTGCCTCCTACGAGCAGTACTTC | CASSLGTASYEQYF | NA | TRBV4-2 | few | TRBJ2-7
TGCGCCAGCAGCTCCGACAGTTCTAGCACAGATACGCAGTATTTT | CASSSDSSSTDTQYF | NA | TRBV5-1 | NA | TRBJ2-3
TGTGCCAGCAGCCCAGGACAGGGAGGAATTGATGGCTACACCTTC | CASSPGQGGIDGYTF | TRBD1 | TRBV7-9 | NA | TRBJ1-2
TGTGCCAGCAGCCGATCGGGACAGAGTAACAATGAGCAGTTCTTC | CASSRSGQSNNEQFF | TRBD1 | TRBV3-1/TRBV3-2 | NA | TRBJ2-1
TGCGCCAGCAGCCAAGTGACAGTCACTGAGCAGTTCTTC | CASSQVTVTEQFF | NA | TRBV4-1 | NA | TRBJ2-1
TGTGCCAGCAGCCAAGGACAAGATAATTCACCCCTCCACTTT | CASSQGQDNSPLHF | NA | TRBV3-1/TRBV3-2 | once | TRBJ1-6
TGTGCCAGCACCCTCAGTGCCAACTATGGCTACACCTTC | CASTLSANYGYTF | NA | TRBV9 | NA | TRBJ1-2
TGTGCCAGCAGCAAAGGGGGAGACCCAGGGGGCGCGTCCCCTGGGGCCAACGTCCTGACTTTC | CASSKGGDPGGASPGANVLTF | NA | TRBV21-1 | once | TRBJ2-6
TGTGCCAGCGTCAGGGACAGTAGCAATTCACCCCTCCACTTT | CASVRDSSNSPLHF | TRBD1 | TRBV2 | few | TRBJ1-6
TGTGCCAGCAGCAATGACCGACAGGGGAACACTGAAGCTTTCTTT | CASSNDRQGNTEAFF | NA | TRBV21-1 | NA | TRBJ1-1
TGTGCCAGCTCACCCCCGGACAGCGTCTATGGCTACACCTTC | CASSPPDSVYGYTF | NA | TRBV18 | once | TRBJ1-2
TGTGCCAGCAGCTTAGTGGGACAGGGGACGATTGACTATGGCTACACCTTC | CASSLVGQGTIDYGYTF | TRBD1 | TRBV11-3 | NA | TRBJ1-2
TGTGCCACCAGTGAGTCCGGGACAGGGTTAGGCAATGAGCAGTTCTTC | CATSESGTGLGNEQFF | TRBD1 | TRBV24-1 | NA | TRBJ2-1
TGTGCCAGCAGTGGGGCGATGGACACTGAAGCTTTCTTT | CASSGAMDTEAFF | NA | TRBV12-3/TRBV12-4 | NA | TRBJ1-1
TGTGCCAGCAGCTCCCGTTTCGAGGATACGCAGTATTTT | CASSSRFEDTQYF | NA | TRBV11-2 | NA | TRBJ2-3